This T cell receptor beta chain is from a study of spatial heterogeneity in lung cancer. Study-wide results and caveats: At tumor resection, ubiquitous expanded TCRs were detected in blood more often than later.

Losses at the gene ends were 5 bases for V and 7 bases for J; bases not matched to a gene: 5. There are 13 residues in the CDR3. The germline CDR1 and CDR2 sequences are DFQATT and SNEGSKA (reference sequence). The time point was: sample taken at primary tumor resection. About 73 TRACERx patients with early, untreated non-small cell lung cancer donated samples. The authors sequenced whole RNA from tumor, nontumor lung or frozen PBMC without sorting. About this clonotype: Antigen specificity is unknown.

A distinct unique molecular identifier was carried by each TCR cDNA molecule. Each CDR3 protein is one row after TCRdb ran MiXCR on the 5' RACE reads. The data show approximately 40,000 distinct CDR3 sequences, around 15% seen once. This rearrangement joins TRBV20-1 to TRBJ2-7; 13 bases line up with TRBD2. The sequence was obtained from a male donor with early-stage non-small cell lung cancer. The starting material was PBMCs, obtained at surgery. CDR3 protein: CSAQGGLAGEQYF. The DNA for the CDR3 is TGCAGTGCTCAAGGGGGACTAGCGGGAGAGCAGTACTTC.